This passage covers 9 T cell receptor beta chains from one sample sequenced in a study of blood T cell repertoires in COVID-19. The protocol was immunoSEQ multiplex PCR, while the TCRdb copy is restricted to in-frame clones and leaves out a portion. This table holds 150,000 to 200,000 clones, roughly nine tenths found once. The sequenced sample consisted of peripheral blood. Receptors originate from a man aged 18 to 29 who had recovered from COVID-19.

V gene TRBV19 combines with J gene TRBJ1-2; TRBD1 matches 11 bases. The CDR3 consists of 14 residues. Germline-derived CDR1 and CDR2 are LNHDA and SQIVND (reference sequence). The J segment lost 4 bases and the V segment lost 10 bases, leaving 8 bases of the junction unmatched. CDR3 protein: CATTRDRGIYGYTF. The DNA of the CDR3 is TGTGCCACCACGAGGGACAGGGGGATCTATGGCTACACCTTC.

V is TRBV5-1 and J is TRBJ2-2; 11 bases match TRBD2. The trim removed 1 base at V and 2 bases at J, leaving 1 base unmatched. This CDR3 contains 16 residues. Germline assignment: CDR1 SGHRS and CDR2 YFSETQ. DNA for the CDR3: TGCGCCAGCAGCTTGCTAGCGGGAGGAAACACCGGGGAGCTGTTTTTT. Translated, it gives CASSLLAGGNTGELFF.

This clone was counted once. The J gene is TRBJ2-7, the V gene TRBV13; 9 nucleotides line up with TRBD2. This CDR3 region has 14 residues. Germline trimming cut 3 bases from V and 5 bases from J; bases unmatched to any gene: 5. Germline V gene sequence: CDR1 PRHDT, CDR2 FYEKMQ (reference sequence). The CDR3 DNA reads TGTGCCAGCAGCTTTAGCGGGAGTGGGCACGAGCAGTACTTC. This codes for CASSFSGSGHEQYF.

The chain is built from TRBV25-1 and TRBJ1-1; 7 bases are a match to TRBD1. Losses at the gene ends were 5 bases for V and 0 bases for J; bases not matched to a gene: 3. The CDR3 sequence is 14 residues long. The germline V gene encodes CDR1 MGHDK and CDR2 SYGVNS. The CDR3 DNA sequence: TGTGCCAGCAGTACAACAGGGGTGAACACTGAAGCTTTCTTT. Its protein is CASSTTGVNTEAFF.

This clone came up once. The V and J genes are TRBV5-6 and TRBJ1-1, with TRBD1 matching over 7 bases. J lost 11 bases, V lost 2 bases, and 3 bases had no gene match. This CDR3 has 11 amino acids. From germline, CDR1 is SGHDT and CDR2 YYEEEE. The CDR3 region has the DNA TGTGCCAGCAGCTTAGACAGGGAGGCTTTCTTT. It yields the protein CASSLDREAFF.

V and J are TRBV4-3 and TRBJ2-2; D call uncertain. This CDR3 region has 13 residues. V was shortened by 4 bases and J by 5 bases, with 8 bases between the two germline ends. Germline V lookup: CDR1 LGHNA, CDR2 YSLEER. The CDR3 coding sequence is TGCGCCAGCAGCCGAGACTTGACCGGGGAGCTGTTTTTT. Translated: CASSRDLTGELFF.

J is TRBJ2-1 and V is TRBV28; 14 bases map to TRBD2. Germline values: CDR1 MDHEN, CDR2 SYDVKM. This CDR3 comprises 14 residues. Unmatched junction bases numbered 5, after V lost 8 bases and J lost 8 bases. CDR3: CASGTSGSNDEQFF. The CDR3 nucleotides are TGTGCCAGCGGGACTAGCGGGAGTAACGATGAGCAGTTCTTC.

This chain connects TRBV30 to TRBJ1-4; 7 nucleotides align to TRBD1. Germline CDR1 reads GTSNPN; CDR2 reads SVGIG (reference sequence). The CDR3 is 13 residues long. V was clipped by 2 bases and J by 14 bases; unmatched bases: 11. DNA of the CDR3: TGTGCCTGGAGTCGTGGGGACAGTAGGTTCCTGTTTTTT. Its protein is CAWSRGDSRFLFF.

This chain links TRBV4-1 with TRBJ1-2, with 8 bases aligning to TRBD1. The trim removed 1 base at V and 5 bases at J, leaving 3 bases unmatched. Germline loops: CDR1 MGHRA, CDR2 YSYEKL. The CDR3 is made up of 14 amino acids. The CDR3 region is CASSQAGGSYGYTF. The CDR3 bases are TGCGCCAGCAGCCAAGCAGGGGGCAGTTATGGCTACACCTTC.